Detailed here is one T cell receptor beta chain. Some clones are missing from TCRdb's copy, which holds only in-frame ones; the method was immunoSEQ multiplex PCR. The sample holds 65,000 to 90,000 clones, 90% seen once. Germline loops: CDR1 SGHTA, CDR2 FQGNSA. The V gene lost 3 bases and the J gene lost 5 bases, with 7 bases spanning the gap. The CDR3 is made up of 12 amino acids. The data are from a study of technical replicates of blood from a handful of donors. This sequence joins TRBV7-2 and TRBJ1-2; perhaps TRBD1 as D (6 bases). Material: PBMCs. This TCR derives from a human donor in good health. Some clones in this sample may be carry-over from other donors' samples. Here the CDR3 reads CASSFTGYGYTF. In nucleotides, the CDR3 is TGTGCCAGCAGCTTTACAGGGTATGGCTACACCTTC.